Below, 14 T cell receptor beta chains from the same sample are listed, as sequenced in a study of blood T cell repertoires in COVID-19. Assay used: immunoSEQ multiplex PCR; TCRdb lists only in-frame clones, some missing. The table shows approximately 180,000 clones, with approximately 86% occurring only once. Sequencing used peripheral blood. These receptors were collected from an elderly woman with acute or convalescent COVID-19.

This chain uses TRBV6-5 with TRBJ1-5; 7 positions agree with TRBD1. This CDR3 has 15 residues. Germline V gene lookup returns CDR1 MNHEY and CDR2 SVGAGI. Trimming at V came to 10 bases and at J to 2 bases, leaving 11 bases not matched to a gene. CDR3 loop: CATTPVGGGNQPQHF. The CDR3 DNA reads TGTGCCACCACCCCGGTAGGGGGCGGCAATCAGCCCCAGCATTTT.

CDR3 protein: CATHAGTGDNEQFF. The DNA of the CDR3 is TGTGCCACCCACGCCGGGACAGGGGACAATGAGCAGTTCTTC. The chain combines TRBV24-1 with TRBJ2-1; 10 bases map to TRBD1. The CDR3 is 14 amino acids. Trimming cost V 9 bases and J 5 bases; bases outside gene matches: 6. Germline V gene sequence: CDR1 KGHDR, CDR2 SFDVKD.

V and J are TRBV11-1 and TRBJ2-1; no reliable D call. V lost 5 bases, J lost 10 bases, and 15 bases lay in between. Germline CDR1 and CDR2: SGHAT and FQDESV (reference sequence). CDR3 length: 13 residues. DNA of the CDR3: TGTGCCAGCAGCGCAGACTGGCGCACGGAGCAGTTCTTC. It yields the protein CASSADWRTEQFF.

V gene TRBV2 combines with J gene TRBJ2-7, with TRBD2 identical over 7 bases. Germline V lookup: CDR1 SNHLY, CDR2 FYNNEI. The CDR3 has 14 amino acids. V lost 8 bases, J lost 0 bases, and 7 bases stayed unmatched. The CDR3 coding sequence is TGTGCCAGCCTCGGGACTACCCTCTCCTACGAGCAGTACTTC. Translating it yields CASLGTTLSYEQYF.

This chain uses TRBV9 with TRBJ2-7, with 7 bases aligning to TRBD1. The J segment lost 4 bases and the V segment lost 4 bases, leaving 8 bases of the junction unmatched. The CDR3 spans 14 residues. Germline CDR1 SGDLS, CDR2 YYNGEE. The CDR3 DNA follows: TGTGCCAGCAGCCCGCGACAGGGTGGATACGAGCAGTACTTC. Amino acids: CASSPRQGGYEQYF.

The chain joins TRBV7-2 to TRBJ2-1, with TRBD2 matching over 12 bases. The germline V gene encodes CDR1 SGHTA and CDR2 FQGNSA. With 5 bases clipped from V and 6 bases from J, the junction kept 5 bases outside the gene matches. CDR3 length: 15 amino acids. The CDR3 DNA reads TGTGCCAGCAGCCCTAGCGGGAGGGAACCCAATGAGCAGTTCTTC. Encoded protein: CASSPSGREPNEQFF.

The chain recombines TRBV19 with TRBJ2-3, with TRBD2 matching 7 bases. CDR3 length equals 15 residues. CDR1 and CDR2 from the germline V gene are LNHDA and SQIVND (reference sequence). Trimming removed 4 bases from V and 3 bases from J; junction bases left unmatched: 7. CDR3 amino acids: CASSTRWEGTDTQYF. The CDR3 DNA sequence: TGTGCCAGTAGTACTCGGTGGGAGGGTACAGATACGCAGTATTTT. Full variable domain (remainder filled in from reference TRBV19 and TRBJ2-3): DGGITQSPKYLFRKEGQNVTLSCEQNLNHDAMYWYRQDPGQGLRLIYYSQIVNDFQKGDIAEGYSVSREKKESFPLTVTSAQKNPTAFYLCASSTRWEGTDTQYFGPGTRLTVL.

The rearrangement links TRBV5-1 to TRBJ1-1, with D possibly being TRBD1 (6 bases). The germline V gene encodes CDR1 SGHRS and CDR2 YFSETQ. This CDR3 is built from 13 residues. Trimming left V 7 bases short and J 5 bases short, with 15 bases between. The CDR3 sequence: CASLEPGDTEAFF. DNA for the CDR3: TGCGCCAGCCTCGAGCCAGGGGATACTGAAGCTTTCTTT. The whole variable domain, remainder taken from reference TRBV5-1 and TRBJ1-1, is KAGVTQTPRYLIKTRGQQVTLSCSPISGHRSVSWYQQTPGQGLQFLFEYFSETQRNKGNFPGRFSGRQFSNSRSEMNVSTLELGDSALYLCASLEPGDTEAFFGQGTRLTVV.

CDR3 region: CASSQDPNRGGMFF. The CDR3 nucleotides read TGTGCCAGCAGCCAAGATCCGAACAGGGGGGGGATGTTTTTT. The genes are TRBV3-1 (or the pseudogene TRBV3-2) and TRBJ2-2; possibly TRBD1 for D (8 bases). This CDR3 has 14 amino acids. V dropped 0 bases and J dropped 15 bases, with 17 bases sitting between them. Germline V gene lookup returns CDR1 LGHDT and CDR2 YNNKEL (reference sequence).

The rearrangement uses TRBV4-1 and TRBJ1-1, with a possible D match to TRBD1 (6 bases). Trimming shortened V by 1 base and J by 1 base, and 10 bases separated the two germline ends. The CDR3 spans 15 residues. From germline, CDR1 is MGHRA and CDR2 YSYEKL. CDR3: CASSQAPQGNTEAFF. The DNA of the CDR3 is TGCGCCAGCAGCCAAGCTCCACAGGGGAACACTGAAGCTTTCTTT.

The gene calls are TRBV5-1 and TRBJ2-2; possibly TRBD1 for D (6 bases). In germline, CDR1 is SGHRS, CDR2 YFSETQ. The V gene lost 4 bases and the J gene lost 2 bases, with 15 bases spanning the gap. The CDR3 extends over 16 amino acids. The CDR3 region has the DNA TGCGCCAGCAGCCGAGGGGGTGAGATTAACACCGGGGAGCTGTTTTTT. Translated, it gives CASSRGGEINTGELFF.

The J gene is TRBJ2-1, the V gene TRBV4-1; 12 nucleotides align to TRBD1. The V and J ends lost 0 bases and 6 bases, in that order; junction bases with no gene match: 6. CDR1 is MGHRA and CDR2 is YSYEKL in the germline V gene. CDR3 length: 17 residues. The CDR3 DNA is TGCGCCAGCAGCCAAGAAGGGACAGGGGGCCGTCGCAATGAGCAGTTCTTC. Its protein is CASSQEGTGGRRNEQFF.

This clone appeared a single time. The gene calls are TRBV24-1 and TRBJ2-1; D remains unclear. V was pared by 3 bases and J by 10 bases, with 6 bases between. This CDR3 is 11 amino acids long. The germline V gene has CDR1 KGHDR and CDR2 SFDVKD. In nucleotides, the CDR3 is TGTGCCACCAGTGATCTTCGGGAGCAGTTCTTC. Encoded protein: CATSDLREQFF.

CDR3 DNA: TGTGCCAGTAGTTCTCCAAGGACAGGGCAGACTGAAGCTTTCTTT. Encoded protein: CASSSPRTGQTEAFF. The chain recombines TRBV19 with TRBJ1-1; 8 bases line up with TRBD1. There are 15 residues in the CDR3. Trimming took 5 bases from V and 5 from J; bases not matched to a gene: 10. CDR1 and CDR2 from the germline V gene are LNHDA and SQIVND (reference sequence).